This T cell receptor beta chain was documented in a study of cytomegalovirus exposure and HLA in healthy donors. Both 60 Vbeta primers and 13 Jbeta primers went into the PCR. Method: immunoSEQ multiplex PCR; TCRdb's copy keeps in-frame clones and lacks some. The repertoire holds under 250,000 clones, with approximately 85% as singletons. Those who donated were healthy bone marrow donors. In the case of this clone: Its antigen is currently unknown.

Notes on the study in general: Highly shared variants forming one cluster were likely a sequencing artifact. Donors belonging to an Asian-associated ancestry cluster reportedly showed fewer N-insertions in productive TCRs than the roughly 670-donor mean, according to what a later analysis found. Accurate prediction of most subjects' HLA-A and HLA-B alleles from TCR beta sequences was reported.

J was trimmed by 5 bases and V by 6 bases; bases with no gene match: 7. In germline, CDR1 is SNHLY, CDR2 FYNNEI. CDR3 length: 16 residues. Material: PBMCs. This sequence originates from a woman aged 50 to 60 in good health and CMV-seronegative. The J gene is TRBJ2-3, the V gene TRBV2; 14 nucleotides agree with TRBD2. CDR3 amino acids: CASRRGLAGALDTQYF. The CDR3 nucleotides are TGTGCCAGCAGACGGGGACTAGCGGGAGCATTAGATACGCAGTATTTT.